The T cell receptor (beta chain) under discussion was sequenced for a study of molecular identifiers for immune sequencing clone quantification. The authors sorted naive CD8 T cells as CD8+CD4-CCR7+CD45RA+. This CDR3 has 13 residues. The germline V and J ends were trimmed by 2 bases and 5 bases, with 7 bases remaining between them. Germline V CDR1 and CDR2: MGHRA, YSYEKL. Previously described methods and listed TCR primers were employed for the bulk TCR libraries. TCRdb independently ran MiXCR on the PCR reads; one entry per CDR3 protein. The sample has approximately 500,000 distinct CDR3 sequences, around 21% seen once. At least ten counts were recorded for this clonotype.

This chain links TRBV4-1 with TRBJ2-1; D is unresolved. The sample consisted of naive CD8+ T cells from blood, with Jurkat cell RNA spiked in. As to subset: FACS-sorted CD8+CD4-CCR7+CD45RA+ naive T cells. This receptor was identified in a human donor in good health. Some libraries in this study had Jurkat cell RNA spiked in. In DNA, the CDR3 is TGCGCCAGCAGCCAACCTGGGGACAATGAGCAGTTCTTC. This codes for CASSQPGDNEQFF.